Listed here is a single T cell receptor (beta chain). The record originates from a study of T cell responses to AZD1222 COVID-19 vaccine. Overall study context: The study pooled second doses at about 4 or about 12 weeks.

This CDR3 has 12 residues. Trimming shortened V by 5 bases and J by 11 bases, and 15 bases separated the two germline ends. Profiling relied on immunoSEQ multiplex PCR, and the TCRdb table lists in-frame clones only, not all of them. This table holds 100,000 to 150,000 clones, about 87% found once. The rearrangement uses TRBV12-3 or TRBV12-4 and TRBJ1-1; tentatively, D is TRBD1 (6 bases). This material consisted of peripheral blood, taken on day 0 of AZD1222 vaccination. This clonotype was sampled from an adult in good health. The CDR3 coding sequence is TGTGCCAGCAGTCGGGGGCCCCGGCGCGCTTTCTTT. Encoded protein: CASSRGPRRAFF.